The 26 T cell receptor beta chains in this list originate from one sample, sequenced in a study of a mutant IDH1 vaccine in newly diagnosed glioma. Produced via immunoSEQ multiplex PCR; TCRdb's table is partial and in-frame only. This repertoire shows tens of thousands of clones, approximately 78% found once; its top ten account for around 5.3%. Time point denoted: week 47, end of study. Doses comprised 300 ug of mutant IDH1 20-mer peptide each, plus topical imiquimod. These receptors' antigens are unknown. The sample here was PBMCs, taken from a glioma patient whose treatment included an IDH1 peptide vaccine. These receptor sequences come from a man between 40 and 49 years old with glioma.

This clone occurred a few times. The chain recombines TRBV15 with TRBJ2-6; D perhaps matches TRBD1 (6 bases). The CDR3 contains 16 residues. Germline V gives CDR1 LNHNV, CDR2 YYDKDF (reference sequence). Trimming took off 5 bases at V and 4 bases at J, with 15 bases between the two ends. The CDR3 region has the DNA TGTGCCACCAGCTCTTCCAGGGGTTCCGGGGCCAACGTCCTGACTTTC. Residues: CATSSSRGSGANVLTF.

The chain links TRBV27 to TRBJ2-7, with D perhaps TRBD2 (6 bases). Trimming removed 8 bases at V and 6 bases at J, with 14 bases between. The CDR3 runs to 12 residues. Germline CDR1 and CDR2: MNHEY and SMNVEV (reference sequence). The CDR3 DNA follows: TGTGCCAGCGCTTCGCGGGGACGCGAGCAGTACTTC. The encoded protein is CASASRGREQYF.

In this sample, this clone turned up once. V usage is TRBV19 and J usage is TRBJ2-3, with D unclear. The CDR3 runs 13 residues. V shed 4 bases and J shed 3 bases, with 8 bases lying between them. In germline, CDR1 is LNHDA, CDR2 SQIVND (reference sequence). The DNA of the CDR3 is TGTGCCAGTAGTAGCGACCTTACAGATACGCAGTATTTT. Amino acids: CASSSDLTDTQYF.

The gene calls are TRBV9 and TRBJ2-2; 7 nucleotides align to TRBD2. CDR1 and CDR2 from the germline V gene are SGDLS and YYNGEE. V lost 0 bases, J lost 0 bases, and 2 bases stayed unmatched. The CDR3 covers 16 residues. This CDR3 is CASSVGLAANTGELFF. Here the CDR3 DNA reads TGTGCCAGCAGCGTAGGGCTAGCGGCGAACACCGGGGAGCTGTTTTTT.

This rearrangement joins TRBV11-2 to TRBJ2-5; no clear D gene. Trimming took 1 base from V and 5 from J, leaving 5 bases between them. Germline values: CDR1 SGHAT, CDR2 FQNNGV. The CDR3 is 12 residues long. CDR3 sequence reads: CASSLAGETQYF. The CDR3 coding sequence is TGTGCCAGCAGCTTAGCTGGGGAGACCCAGTACTTC.

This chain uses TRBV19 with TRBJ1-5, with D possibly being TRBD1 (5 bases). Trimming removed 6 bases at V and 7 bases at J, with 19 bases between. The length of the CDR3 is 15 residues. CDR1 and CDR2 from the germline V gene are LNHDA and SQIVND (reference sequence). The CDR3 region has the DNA TGTGCCAGTAGGGGGCTCGGGGGGGAAAGCCAGCCCCAGCATTTT. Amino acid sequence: CASRGLGGESQPQHF.

The CDR3 DNA follows: TGTGCCAGCAGTGAACCCGGGGGCTCTGGAAACACCATATATTTT. Its protein is CASSEPGGSGNTIYF. The V and J genes are TRBV25-1 and TRBJ1-3; weak D call: TRBD1 (5 bases). Trimming stripped 2 bases from V and 0 bases from J, with 8 bases between. The CDR3 extends over 15 amino acids. The V gene's germline CDR1 is MGHDK and CDR2 SYGVNS.

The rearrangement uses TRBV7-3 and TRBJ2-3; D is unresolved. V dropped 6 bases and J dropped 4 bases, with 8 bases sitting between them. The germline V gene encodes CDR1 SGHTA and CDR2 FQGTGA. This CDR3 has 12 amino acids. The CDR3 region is CASSHDADTQYF. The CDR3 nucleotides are TGTGCCAGCAGTCATGACGCAGATACGCAGTATTTT.

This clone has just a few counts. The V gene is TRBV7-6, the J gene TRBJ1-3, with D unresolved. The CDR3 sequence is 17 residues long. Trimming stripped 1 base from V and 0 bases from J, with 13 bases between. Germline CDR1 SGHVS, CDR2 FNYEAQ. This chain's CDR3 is CASSLVGTASSGNTIYF. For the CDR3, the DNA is TGTGCCAGCAGCTTAGTTGGTACCGCCAGCTCTGGAAACACCATATATTTT.

The CDR3 region has the DNA TGTGCCAGCAGCTTAGATATAGGAGATTCACCCCTCCACTTT. Protein sequence: CASSLDIGDSPLHF. The chain employs TRBV7-8 and TRBJ1-6; D unclear. The CDR3 runs to 14 residues. Trimming stripped 1 base from V and 8 bases from J, with 9 bases between. Germline loops: CDR1 SGHVS, CDR2 FQNEAQ.

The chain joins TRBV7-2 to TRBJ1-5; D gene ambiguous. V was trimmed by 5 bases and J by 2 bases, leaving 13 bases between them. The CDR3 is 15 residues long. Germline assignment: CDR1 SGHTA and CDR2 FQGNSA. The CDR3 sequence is CASSPLGIGNQPQHF. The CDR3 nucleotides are TGTGCCAGCAGCCCGCTGGGAATTGGCAATCAGCCCCAGCATTTT. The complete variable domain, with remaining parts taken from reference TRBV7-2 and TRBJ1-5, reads GAGVSQSPSNKVTEKGKDVELRCDPISGHTALYWYRQSLGQGLEFLIYFQGNSAPDKSGLPSDRFSAERTGGSVSTLTIQRTQQEDSAVYLCASSPLGIGNQPQHFGDGTRLSIL.

CDR3 sequence reads: CASSIEGSNQPQHF. The CDR3 DNA is TGTGCCAGTAGTATTGAGGGGAGCAATCAGCCCCAGCATTTT. The chain combines TRBV19 with TRBJ1-5; possibly TRBD1 for D (5 bases). This CDR3 comprises 14 residues. Trimming took 3 bases from V and 1 from J, leaving 7 bases between them. Germline values: CDR1 LNHDA, CDR2 SQIVND (reference sequence).

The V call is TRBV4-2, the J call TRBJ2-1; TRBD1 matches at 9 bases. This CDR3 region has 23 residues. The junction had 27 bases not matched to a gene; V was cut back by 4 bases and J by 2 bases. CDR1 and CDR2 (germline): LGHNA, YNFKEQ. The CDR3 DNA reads TGTGCCAGCAGCCGACTCCCTCCGTCCATAAGTTCCGGACAGGGGAAAACCTACAATGAGCAGTTCTTC. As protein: CASSRLPPSISSGQGKTYNEQFF.

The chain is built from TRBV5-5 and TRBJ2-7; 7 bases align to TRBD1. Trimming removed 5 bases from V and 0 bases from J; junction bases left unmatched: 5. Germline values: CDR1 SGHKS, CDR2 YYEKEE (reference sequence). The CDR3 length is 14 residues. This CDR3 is CASRRTGDSYEQYF. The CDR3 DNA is TGTGCCAGCAGACGGACAGGCGACTCCTACGAGCAGTACTTC.

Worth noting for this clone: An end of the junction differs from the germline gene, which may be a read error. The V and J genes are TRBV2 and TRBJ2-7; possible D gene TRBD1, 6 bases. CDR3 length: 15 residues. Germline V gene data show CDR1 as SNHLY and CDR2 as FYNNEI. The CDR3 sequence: CTSSAGTSPSYEQYF. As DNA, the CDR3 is TGTACCAGCAGCGCCGGGACATCTCCTTCCTACGAGCAGTACTTC.

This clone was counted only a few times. The CDR3 spells CAISAGTGGNQPQHF. The CDR3 DNA sequence: TGTGCCATCAGTGCTGGGACAGGGGGCAATCAGCCCCAGCATTTT. This rearrangement joins TRBV10-3 to TRBJ1-5; 10 nucleotides match TRBD1. V lost 4 bases, J lost 2 bases, and 2 bases stayed unmatched. Germline values: CDR1 ENHRY, CDR2 SYGVKD. This CDR3 contains 15 residues.

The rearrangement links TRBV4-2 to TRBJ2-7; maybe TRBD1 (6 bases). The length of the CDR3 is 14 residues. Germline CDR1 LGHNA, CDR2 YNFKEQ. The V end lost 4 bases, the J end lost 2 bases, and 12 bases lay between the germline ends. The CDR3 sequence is CASSRGAGAYEQYF. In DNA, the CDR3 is TGTGCCAGCAGCCGAGGCGCAGGGGCCTACGAGCAGTACTTC.

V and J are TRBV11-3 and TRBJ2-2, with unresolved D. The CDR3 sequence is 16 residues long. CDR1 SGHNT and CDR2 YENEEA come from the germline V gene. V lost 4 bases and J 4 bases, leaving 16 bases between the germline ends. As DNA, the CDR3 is TGTGCCAGCAGCTCAAGCGACTCCCCCGGCACCGGGGAGCTGTTTTTT. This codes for CASSSSDSPGTGELFF.

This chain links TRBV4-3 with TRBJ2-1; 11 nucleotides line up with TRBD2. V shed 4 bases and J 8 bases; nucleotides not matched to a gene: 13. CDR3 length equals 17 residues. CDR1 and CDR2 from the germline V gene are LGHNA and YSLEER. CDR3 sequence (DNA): TGCGCCAGCAGCCGAGAGACTAGCGGGGTTTCTTTGGATGAGCAGTTCTTC. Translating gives CASSRETSGVSLDEQFF.

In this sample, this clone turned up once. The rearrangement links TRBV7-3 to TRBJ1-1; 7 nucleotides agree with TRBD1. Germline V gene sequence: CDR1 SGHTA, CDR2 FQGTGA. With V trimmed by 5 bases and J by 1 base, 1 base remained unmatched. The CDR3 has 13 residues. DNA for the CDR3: TGTGCCAGCAGCAGACAGGGGAACACTGAAGCTTTCTTT. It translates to CASSRQGNTEAFF.

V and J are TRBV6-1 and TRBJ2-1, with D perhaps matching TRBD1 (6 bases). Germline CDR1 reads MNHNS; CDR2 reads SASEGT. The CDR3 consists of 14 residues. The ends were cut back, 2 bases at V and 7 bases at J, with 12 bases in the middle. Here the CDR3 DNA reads TGTGCCAGCAGTGAATTGGGCAGGGGAAATGAGCAGTTCTTC. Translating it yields CASSELGRGNEQFF.

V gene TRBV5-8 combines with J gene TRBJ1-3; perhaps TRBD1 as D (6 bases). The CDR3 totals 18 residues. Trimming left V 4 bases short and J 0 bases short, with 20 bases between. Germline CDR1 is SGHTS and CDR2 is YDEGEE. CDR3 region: CASSPYLTTGRSGNTIYF. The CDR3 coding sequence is TGTGCCAGCAGCCCGTACTTGACTACAGGGCGCTCTGGAAACACCATATATTTT.

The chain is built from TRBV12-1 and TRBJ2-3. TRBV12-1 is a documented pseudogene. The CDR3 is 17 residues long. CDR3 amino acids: CASSHEWGQGGSDTQYF. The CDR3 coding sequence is TGTGCCAGCAGCCATGAATGGGGGCAGGGAGGATCAGATACGCAGTATTTT.

The CDR3 is CATSREENTEAFF. Written as DNA, the CDR3 is TGTGCCACCTCGAGGGAGGAAAACACTGAAGCTTTCTTT. The rearrangement uses TRBV10-3 and TRBJ1-1; D gene ambiguous. Germline assignment: CDR1 ENHRY and CDR2 SYGVKD. Trimming removed 10 bases at V and 2 bases at J, with 14 bases between. This CDR3 region has 13 residues.

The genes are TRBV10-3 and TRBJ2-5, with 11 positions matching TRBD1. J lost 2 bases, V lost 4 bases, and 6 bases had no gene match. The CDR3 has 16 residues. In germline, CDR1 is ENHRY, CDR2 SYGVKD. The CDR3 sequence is CAISGGQGAYQETQYF. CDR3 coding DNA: TGTGCCATCAGTGGCGGACAGGGGGCCTATCAAGAGACCCAGTACTTC.

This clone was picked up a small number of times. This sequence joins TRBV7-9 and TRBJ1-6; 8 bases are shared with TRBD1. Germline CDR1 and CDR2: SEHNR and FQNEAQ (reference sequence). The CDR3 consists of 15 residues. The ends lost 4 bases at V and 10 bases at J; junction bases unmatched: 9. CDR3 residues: CASSSLDREFSPLHF. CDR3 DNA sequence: TGTGCCAGCAGCTCCCTGGACAGGGAATTCTCACCCCTCCACTTT.